The clone carrying this T cell receptor beta chain was recorded many times. Its matching antigen is unknown. The germline CDR1 and CDR2 sequences are LGHNA and YNFKEQ. This CDR3 contains 15 residues. V was cut by 1 base and J by 4 bases, with 14 bases left in between. The source of the sample is a study of post-analysis software for immune sequencing data. Study context: Patients had relapsing-remitting, secondary progressive or progressive-relapsing multiple sclerosis; some lacked subtype.

General study points: Patients showed TRBV5-6, TRBV5-1 and TRBV20-1 among a handful of TRBV segments more frequent than in controls. Diversity measured as normalized Chao1 was significantly lower in multiple sclerosis patients than in controls. Co-batched samples clustered tightly together by F measure.

Carried by the TCR beta cDNA libraries were unique molecular identifiers. From roughly 1 to 10 million T cells, 400,000 to 550,000 cDNA molecules were obtained. Via MiXCR, TCRdb re-called the PCR reads, giving one row per CDR3 protein. The data hold about 500,000 distinct CDR3 sequences, with roughly 46% observed a single time. The V gene is TRBV4-2, the J gene TRBJ2-7; no clear D. The clonotype originates from a girl aged 10-17 years with multiple sclerosis. Sequenced sample: blood. The CDR3 DNA reads as TGTGCCAGCAGCCAAGGCGATAGTGGAGCTTACGAGCAGTACTTC. This codes for CASSQGDSGAYEQYF.